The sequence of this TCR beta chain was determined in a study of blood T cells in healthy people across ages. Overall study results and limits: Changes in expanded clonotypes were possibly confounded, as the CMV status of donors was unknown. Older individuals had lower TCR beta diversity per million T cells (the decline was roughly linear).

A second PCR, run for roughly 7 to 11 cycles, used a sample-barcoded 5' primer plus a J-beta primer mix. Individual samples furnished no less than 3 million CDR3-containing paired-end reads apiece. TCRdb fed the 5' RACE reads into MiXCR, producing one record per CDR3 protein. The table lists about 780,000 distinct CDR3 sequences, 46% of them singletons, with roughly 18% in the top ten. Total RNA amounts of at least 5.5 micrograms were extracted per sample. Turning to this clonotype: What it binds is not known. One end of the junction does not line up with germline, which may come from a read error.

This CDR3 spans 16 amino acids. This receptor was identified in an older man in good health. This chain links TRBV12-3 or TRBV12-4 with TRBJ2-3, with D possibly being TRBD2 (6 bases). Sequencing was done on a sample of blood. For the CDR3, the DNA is TGTGCCAGCAGTTTGACTAGAGGTTACAGAGCAGATGCGCAGTATTTT. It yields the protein CASSLTRGYRADAQYF.